The T cell receptor beta chain under discussion was sequenced for a study of TIL therapy for anti-PD-1-resistant metastatic lung cancer. Background on the study: Tumors carried a median roughly 1.5 non-synonymous mutations per megabase.

This CDR3 has 12 residues. V gave up 5 bases and J gave up 6 bases; unmatched junction bases: 4. Germline assignment: CDR1 MDHEN and CDR2 SYDVKM. This was the immunoSEQ v3 assay. Sequenced by immunoSEQ multiplex PCR; TCRdb stores in-frame clones only, minus some. The table records 50,000 to 65,000 clones, 80% to 90% of them present only once. Stated time point: pre-treatment sample, taken before nivolumab and TIL therapy. V gene TRBV28 combines with J gene TRBJ2-7; the match to TRBD2 covers 7 bases. The receptor's source is a person aged 30 to 80 with non-small cell lung cancer. Source: blood, taken at baseline. The chain's CDR3 is CASSGTKGEQYF. CDR3 sequence (DNA): TGTGCCAGCAGTGGGACTAAGGGCGAGCAGTACTTC.